What follows are 8 T cell receptor beta chains derived from one specimen sequenced in a study of post-analysis software for immune sequencing data. Unique-molecular-identifier-tagged TCR beta cDNA libraries were used. From the PCR reads, TCRdb called clonotypes with MiXCR, one entry per CDR3 protein. The table includes roughly 700,000 distinct CDR3 sequences, 25% to 30% detected once. Study-level results: Compared with controls, patients had more of about 5 TRBV segments, including TRBV5-6, TRBV5-1 and TRBV20-1.

No antigens are known for them. The sample consisted of blood. The receptors shown here come from a girl aged 10 to 17 with multiple sclerosis.

This clonotype was observed many times. The gene calls are TRBV5-1 and TRBJ2-3; D gene ambiguous. Deletions cut 2 bases from V and 5 bases from J, with 12 bases between. This CDR3 comprises 14 residues. Germline V gives CDR1 SGHRS, CDR2 YFSETQ. CDR3 DNA: TGCGCCAGCAGCTTTGGGGAAGGGATAGATACGCAGTATTTT. Its protein product is CASSFGEGIDTQYF. Full variable domain (missing parts from reference TRBV5-1 and TRBJ2-3): KAGVTQTPRYLIKTRGQQVTLSCSPISGHRSVSWYQQTPGQGLQFLFEYFSETQRNKGNFPGRFSGRQFSNSRSEMNVSTLELGDSALYLCASSFGEGIDTQYFGPGTRLTVL.

This chain joins TRBV5-4 and TRBJ2-3; D is unresolved. The V end was cut by 4 bases, the J end by 0 bases, with 15 bases between. The CDR3 runs 16 residues. Germline loops: CDR1 SGHNT, CDR2 YYREEE (reference sequence). CDR3 coding DNA: TGTGCCAGCAGCCTAGAAGGACGCCAAAGCACAGATACGCAGTATTTT. Protein: CASSLEGRQSTDTQYF.

The V and J genes are TRBV6-5 and TRBJ1-5; no reliable D call. This CDR3 contains 12 residues. Germline lookup yields CDR1 MNHEY and CDR2 SVGAGI. V shed 8 bases and J shed 7 bases, with 12 bases lying between them. For the CDR3, the DNA is TGTGCCAGCGGACGCGGGGAGCAGCCCCAGCATTTT. Translation: CASGRGEQPQHF.

There are a few counts of this clonotype. The chain links TRBV20-1 to TRBJ2-5; a weak D match, TRBD1 (5 bases). The CDR3 totals 12 residues. Germline V lookup: CDR1 DFQATT, CDR2 SNEGSKA (reference sequence). V dropped 3 bases and J dropped 5 bases, with 10 bases sitting between them. The CDR3 DNA sequence: TGCAGTGCTAGGGCCAGGGTGGAGACCCAGTACTTC. This sequence encodes CSARARVETQYF.

The chain recombines TRBV7-9 with TRBJ2-7; a weak D match, TRBD2 (5 bases). The CDR3 spans 13 residues. The V gene lost 4 bases and the J gene lost 7 bases, with 14 bases spanning the gap. CDR1 is SEHNR and CDR2 is FQNEAQ in the germline V gene (reference sequence). CDR3 amino acids: CASSSWTVNEQYF. CDR3 DNA: TGTGCCAGCAGCTCCTGGACTGTCAATGAGCAGTACTTC.

There are many counts of this clonotype. The chain's CDR3 is CASSLARANIQYF. CDR3 nucleotides: TGTGCCAGCAGCTTAGCGAGGGCAAACATTCAGTACTTC. The chain links TRBV7-2 to TRBJ2-4; D is perhaps TRBD2 (5 bases). This CDR3 is built from 13 residues. V lost 0 bases and J 6 bases, leaving 6 bases between the germline ends. CDR1 and CDR2 (germline): SGHTA, FQGNSA.

In the case of this clonotype: The junction departs from germline at one end; a sequencing error may be responsible. The chain carries TRBV7-8 and TRBJ1-5; D gene ambiguous. This CDR3 is built from 15 residues. Germline-derived CDR1 and CDR2 are SGHVS and FQNEAQ. This CDR3 is CTSSHAENSNQPQHF. CDR3 sequence (DNA): TGTACCAGCAGCCACGCGGAGAATAGCAATCAGCCCCAGCATTTT.

This chain links TRBV9 with TRBJ2-1; D ambiguous. The V gene lost 0 bases and the J gene lost 8 bases, with 12 bases spanning the gap. The germline V gene has CDR1 SGDLS and CDR2 YYNGEE. This CDR3 is 14 amino acids long. This CDR3 reads CASSVGTARHEQFF. CDR3 coding DNA: TGTGCCAGCAGCGTAGGGACGGCGAGGCATGAGCAGTTCTTC.